The rows below give T cell receptor beta chains drawn from one sample of a study of Ad26.COV2.S vaccination and SARS-CoV-2 variants. Generated by immunoSEQ multiplex PCR, the TCRdb table keeps only in-frame clones and is missing some. This table has some 400,000 clones, around nine tenths appearing once. The sequencing here drew on peripheral blood, taken in a trial of Ad26.COV2.S vaccine versus placebo. Receptors were obtained from a person between 18 and 59 years old who received the Ad26.COV2.S COVID-19 vaccine or a placebo. Each CDR3 is given with its conserved first and last residue. D genes are given only for firm matches. Clone size, where shown, is once, few, many, or a class for clones that have expanded.

d_call	v_call	clone_size	j_call	cdr3_nt	cdr3_aa
TRBD2	TRBV2	few	TRBJ2-7	TGTGCCAGCAGTGACATGGGGGGGAGAGGGGTCGAGCAGTACTTC	CASSDMGGRGVEQYF
-	TRBV5-5	-	TRBJ1-2	TGTGCCAGCAGCTTAAGAGCGCGGGATGAGTATGGCTACACCTTC	CASSLRARDEYGYTF
-	TRBV4-1	-	TRBJ2-3	TGCGCCAGCAGCCGAGAAGGACTGGCCCAAGATACGCAGTATTTT	CASSREGLAQDTQYF
TRBD1	TRBV12-3/TRBV12-4	-	TRBJ2-1	TGTGCCAGCAACAGGGGTTTCAATGAGCAGTTCTTC	CASNRGFNEQFF
TRBD2	TRBV5-1	-	TRBJ2-2	TGCGCCAGCAGCTTGTGGACTAGCGGGAGGACCGGGGAGCTGTTTTTT	CASSLWTSGRTGELFF
-	TRBV28	-	TRBJ2-4	TGTGCCAGCAGTTGGGGACAAAGAAACATTCAGTACTTC	CASSWGQRNIQYF
-	TRBV7-3	-	TRBJ2-5	TGTGCCAGCAGCTCCGCTGGGGGGGAGACCCAGTACTTC	CASSSAGGETQYF
TRBD2	TRBV24-1	-	TRBJ2-7	TGTGCCACCCCGGCGTTAGCGGGAGACGAGCAGTACTTC	CATPALAGDEQYF
TRBD1	TRBV6-2/TRBV6-3	-	TRBJ2-4	TGTGCCAGCAGTTTAGAACGAGTATCCACGGGACAGGGGAGAAGAGGTCACATTCAGTACTTC	CASSLERVSTGQGRRGHIQYF
-	TRBV6-2/TRBV6-3	-	TRBJ1-2	TGTGCCAGCAGTTACTCGATGGGGGCGTCGGAAGGCTACACCTTC	CASSYSMGASEGYTF
-	TRBV28	-	TRBJ2-7	TGTGCCAGCGTGGGGGCCACGTACGAGCAGTACTTC	CASVGATYEQYF
-	TRBV7-7	-	TRBJ2-1	TGTGCCAGCAGTCAGCTGGGACGCCCTTACAATGAGCAGTTCTTC	CASSQLGRPYNEQFF
TRBD2	TRBV18	-	TRBJ2-5	TGTGCCAGCTCACAAACTAGCGGGGTCCAAGAGACCCAGTACTTC	CASSQTSGVQETQYF
TRBD1	TRBV27	once	TRBJ1-2	TGTGCCAGCAGTTTATCTCTGACAGGGTCGGGACTCTTCTATGGCTACACCTTC	CASSLSLTGSGLFYGYTF
TRBD2	TRBV4-1	few	TRBJ2-7	TGCGCCAGCAGCCTCGGGAGTGGGGGGGGAGAGGAGCAGTACTTC	CASSLGSGGGEEQYF
-	TRBV29-1	-	TRBJ1-1	TGCAGCGTTGTGTGGGTCAACACTGAAGCTTTCTTT	CSVVWVNTEAFF
TRBD1	TRBV6-1	-	TRBJ2-7	TGTGCCAGCAGTGAGTCCGTGGACAGGGGCTACGAGCAGTACTTC	CASSESVDRGYEQYF
-	TRBV6-5	-	TRBJ1-2	TGTGCCAGCAGACCCGGCGTTAACTATGGCTACACCTTC	CASRPGVNYGYTF
-	TRBV7-9	-	TRBJ1-1	TGTGCCAGCAGCTTAACACGGAATGGGAAGACTGAAGCTTTCTTT	CASSLTRNGKTEAFF
-	TRBV7-2	-	TRBJ1-2	TGTGCCAGCAGCTTAACGGCAGGGCCTCCCTATGGCTACACCTTC	CASSLTAGPPYGYTF
TRBD2	TRBV3-1/TRBV3-2	-	TRBJ2-7	TGTGCCAGAGCACAGCGGGAGGGCCTTTTCTACGAGCAGTACTTC	CARAQREGLFYEQYF
-	TRBV7-3	-	TRBJ2-3	TGTGCCAGCAGCTTTCTCCCCGGGACTAGCACAGATACGCAGTATTTT	CASSFLPGTSTDTQYF
TRBD2	TRBV4-2	-	TRBJ2-3	TGTGCCAGCAGCCAAGCTAGCGGGAGCAGGGGTACGCAGTATTTT	CASSQASGSRGTQYF
-	TRBV5-6	-	TRBJ2-3	TGTGCCAGCAGGATTACCAAAACAGCAGATACGCAGTATTTT	CASRITKTADTQYF
-	TRBV15	-	TRBJ2-1	TGTGCCACCAGCAGAGATAGGCGAAATGAGCAGTTCTTC	CATSRDRRNEQFF
-	TRBV29-1	-	TRBJ2-7	TGCAGCGTTGGGGCAGGGTCCTACGAGCAGTACTTC	CSVGAGSYEQYF
-	TRBV3-1/TRBV3-2	-	TRBJ2-1	TGTGCCAGCAGCCGTAATTCCTACAATGAGCAGTTCTTC	CASSRNSYNEQFF
-	TRBV5-4	-	TRBJ2-5	TGTGCCGTAGGAGATTCGGAGACCCAGTACTTC	CAVGDSETQYF
-	TRBV5-5	-	TRBJ2-3	TGTGCCAGCAGCTCACAGAGCACAGATACGCAGTATTTT	CASSSQSTDTQYF
TRBD1	TRBV10-3	-	TRBJ2-6	TGTGCCATCAGTCCCCCCGGGACAGGAGTTAGCGGGGCCAACGTCCTGACTTTC	CAISPPGTGVSGANVLTF
-	TRBV28	-	TRBJ2-5	TGTGCCAGCAGTTTAAGGACTGGGGGGTACCAAGAGACCCAGTACTTC	CASSLRTGGYQETQYF
-	TRBV14	-	TRBJ2-1	TGTGCCAGCTCGACGGCGGTTAGCTCCTACAATGAGCAGTTCTTC	CASSTAVSSYNEQFF
-	TRBV7-9	-	TRBJ1-2	TGTGCCAGCAGCGGAGGACTTACCTCTGGCTACACCTTC	CASSGGLTSGYTF
-	TRBV14	-	TRBJ2-1	TGTGCCAGCAGCCAAGGGATTTACAATGAGCAGTTCTTC	CASSQGIYNEQFF
-	TRBV19	-	TRBJ1-2	TGTGCCAGTAGTGAGGGGGGGATTGGCTACACCTTC	CASSEGGIGYTF
TRBD1	TRBV6-4	-	TRBJ1-4	TGTGCCAGCAGTGAGAACAGGGGAAGCGAAAAACTGTTTTTT	CASSENRGSEKLFF
-	TRBV15	-	TRBJ1-1	TGTGCCACCAGCAGACCCGGACAGAACACTGAAGCTTTCTTT	CATSRPGQNTEAFF
-	TRBV7-6	-	TRBJ2-7	TGTGCCAGCAGCCCCCGTGCGGGAAGCTCCTACGAGCAGTACTTC	CASSPRAGSSYEQYF
TRBD1	TRBV24-1	-	TRBJ1-5	TGTGCCACCTCCCCGGGAGGGGGCTATAGCAATCAGCCCCAGCATTTT	CATSPGGGYSNQPQHF
-	TRBV5-1	-	TRBJ2-3	TGCGCCAGCAGCTTGGCCGGGACCAGGTTCACAGATACGCAGTATTTT	CASSLAGTRFTDTQYF
-	TRBV9	-	TRBJ2-7	TGTGCCAGCAGCGTAGCTACAAGTTCCTACGAGCAGTACTTC	CASSVATSSYEQYF
TRBD2	TRBV5-1	-	TRBJ2-7	TGCGCCAGCAGCTTGACGGCTAGCGGGAGCGCTCAAACCTACGAGCAGTACTTC	CASSLTASGSAQTYEQYF
-	TRBV7-8	-	TRBJ2-3	TGTGCCAGCAGCTTAGATGGGGGGGGCGGATTCCCAGATACGCAGTATTTT	CASSLDGGGGFPDTQYF
-	TRBV11-3	once	TRBJ2-1	TGTGCCAGCAGCTTAGATCTGCTTGTTCATGAGCAGTTCTTC	CASSLDLLVHEQFF
TRBD1	TRBV7-2	-	TRBJ1-1	TGTGCCAGCAGCCCTTGGGTCAGGACAGGTACTTACACTGAAGCTTTCTTT	CASSPWVRTGTYTEAFF
TRBD1	TRBV10-3	-	TRBJ1-2	TGTGCCATCAGTCCCGGGACAGTCGGGGGTGGCTACACCTTC	CAISPGTVGGGYTF
-	TRBV6-5	-	TRBJ2-7	TGTGCCAGCAGTTTTCGGACTGACCTCGAGCAGTACTTC	CASSFRTDLEQYF
-	TRBV5-6	once	TRBJ2-2	TGTGCCAGCAGCTTGGTGAACACCGGGGAGCTGTTTTTT	CASSLVNTGELFF
-	TRBV10-3	-	TRBJ1-1	TGTGCCATCGGTAACCCTGACACGGGTGTTGAAGCTTTCTTT	CAIGNPDTGVEAFF
TRBD2	TRBV6-5	-	TRBJ2-2	TGTGCCAGCAGTTTCGGGGGGAATACCGGGGAGCTGTTTTTT	CASSFGGNTGELFF
-	TRBV18	-	TRBJ2-7	TGTGCCAGCTCACCAACCCAGAATATATACGAGCAGTACTTC	CASSPTQNIYEQYF
-	TRBV2	-	TRBJ2-5	TGTGCCAGCAGTGCCACAGAGACCCAGTACTTC	CASSATETQYF
-	TRBV3-1/TRBV3-2	-	TRBJ1-6	TGTGCCAGCAGCCAAGGGGCCGGGACCAACTATAATTCACCCCTCCACTTT	CASSQGAGTNYNSPLHF
-	TRBV27	-	TRBJ2-7	TGTGCCAGCAGTTTGCAGGGCGGAGGGGAGCAGTACTTC	CASSLQGGGEQYF
-	TRBV5-1	-	TRBJ2-1	TGCGCCAGCAGCTCGGACTACAATGAGCAGTTCTTC	CASSSDYNEQFF
TRBD2	TRBV15	-	TRBJ2-4	TGTGCCACCGGGGGCGGGAGGGCCCCAAACATTCAGTACTTC	CATGGGRAPNIQYF
-	TRBV30	-	TRBJ1-1	TGTGCCTGGAGTGTACGGGGGGGCACTGAAGCTTTCTTT	CAWSVRGGTEAFF